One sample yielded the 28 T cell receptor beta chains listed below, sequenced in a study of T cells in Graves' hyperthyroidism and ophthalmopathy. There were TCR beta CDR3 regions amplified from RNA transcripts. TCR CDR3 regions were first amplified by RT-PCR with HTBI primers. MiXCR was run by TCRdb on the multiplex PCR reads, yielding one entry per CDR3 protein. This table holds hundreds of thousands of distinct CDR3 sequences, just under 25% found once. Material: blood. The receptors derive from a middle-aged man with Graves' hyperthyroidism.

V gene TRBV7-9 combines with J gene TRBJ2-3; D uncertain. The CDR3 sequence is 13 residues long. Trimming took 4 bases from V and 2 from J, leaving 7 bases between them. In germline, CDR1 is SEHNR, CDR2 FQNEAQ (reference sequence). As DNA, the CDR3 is TGTGCCAGCAGCTCCCACATCACAGATACGCAGTATTTT. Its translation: CASSSHITDTQYF.

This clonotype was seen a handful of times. The chain's CDR3 is CASSQDRGRIGELFF. The DNA of the CDR3 is TGTGCCAGCAGTCAGGACAGGGGGCGTATCGGGGAGCTGTTTTTT. The rearrangement joins TRBV12-3 or TRBV12-4 to TRBJ2-2; 11 bases are shared with TRBD1. The CDR3 has 15 residues. Germline trimming cut 5 bases from V and 7 bases from J; bases unmatched to any gene: 6.

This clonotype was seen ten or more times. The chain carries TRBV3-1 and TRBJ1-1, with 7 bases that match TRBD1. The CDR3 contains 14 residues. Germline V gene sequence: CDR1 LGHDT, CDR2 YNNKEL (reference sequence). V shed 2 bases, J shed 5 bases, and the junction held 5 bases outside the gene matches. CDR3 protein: CASSQSGGSTEAFF. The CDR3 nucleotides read TGTGCCAGCAGCCAATCAGGGGGATCAACTGAAGCTTTCTTT.

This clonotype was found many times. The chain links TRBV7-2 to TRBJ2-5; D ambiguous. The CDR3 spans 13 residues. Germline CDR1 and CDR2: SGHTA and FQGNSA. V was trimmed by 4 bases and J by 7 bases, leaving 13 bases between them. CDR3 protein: CASSSDQVRTQYF. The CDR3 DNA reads TGTGCCAGCAGCTCGGACCAGGTTAGGACCCAGTACTTC.

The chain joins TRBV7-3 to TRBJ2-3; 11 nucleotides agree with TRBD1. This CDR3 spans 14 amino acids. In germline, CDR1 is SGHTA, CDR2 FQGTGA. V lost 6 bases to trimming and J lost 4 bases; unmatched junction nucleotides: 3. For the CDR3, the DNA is TGTGCCAGCAGGTGGACAGGGGGCCCAGATACGCAGTATTTT. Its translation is CASRWTGGPDTQYF.

CDR3 in DNA: TGTGCCAGCAGCCCCTCTTACCCCTACGAGCAGTACTTC. Residues: CASSPSYPYEQYF. The rearrangement uses TRBV7-9 and TRBJ2-7; unclear D gene. The V and J ends lost 5 bases and 2 bases respectively, with 10 bases between them. Germline lookup yields CDR1 SEHNR and CDR2 FQNEAQ (reference sequence). This CDR3 comprises 13 residues.

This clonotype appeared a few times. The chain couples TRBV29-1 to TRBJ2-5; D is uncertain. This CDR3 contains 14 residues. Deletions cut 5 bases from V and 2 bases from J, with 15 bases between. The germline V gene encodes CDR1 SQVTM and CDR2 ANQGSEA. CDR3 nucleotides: TGCAGCGTTCTCGGGCAGGTCTATCAAGAGACCCAGTACTTC. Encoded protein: CSVLGQVYQETQYF.

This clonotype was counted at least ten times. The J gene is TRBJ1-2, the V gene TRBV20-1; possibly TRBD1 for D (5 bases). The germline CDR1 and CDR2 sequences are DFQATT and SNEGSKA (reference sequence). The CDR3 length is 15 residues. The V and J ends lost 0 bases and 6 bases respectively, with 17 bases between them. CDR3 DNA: TGCAGTGCTAGAGAATGGGGCAGGCCTAGGGATGGCTACACCTTC. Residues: CSAREWGRPRDGYTF.

CDR3 loop: CASSERAGDQPQHF. The CDR3 bases are TGTGCCAGCAGTGAAAGGGCAGGGGATCAGCCCCAGCATTTT. The rearrangement uses TRBV6-1 and TRBJ1-5; maybe TRBD1 (6 bases). From germline, CDR1 is MNHNS and CDR2 SASEGT. V lost 2 bases and J lost 5, with 10 bases in between. There are 14 residues in the CDR3.

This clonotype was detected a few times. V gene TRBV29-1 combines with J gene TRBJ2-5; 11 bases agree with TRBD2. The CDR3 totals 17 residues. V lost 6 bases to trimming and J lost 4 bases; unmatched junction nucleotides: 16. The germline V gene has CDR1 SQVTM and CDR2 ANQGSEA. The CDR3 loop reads CSVSDGQIGLAGETQYF. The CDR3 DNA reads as TGCAGCGTATCGGACGGACAAATCGGACTAGCGGGAGAGACCCAGTACTTC.

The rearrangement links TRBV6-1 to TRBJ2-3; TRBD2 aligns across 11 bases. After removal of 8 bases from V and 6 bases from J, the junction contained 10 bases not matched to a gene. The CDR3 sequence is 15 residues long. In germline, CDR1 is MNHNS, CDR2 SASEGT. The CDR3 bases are TGTGCCAGCGGTAATAGCGGGGGGGTCACGGATACGCAGTATTTT. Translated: CASGNSGGVTDTQYF.

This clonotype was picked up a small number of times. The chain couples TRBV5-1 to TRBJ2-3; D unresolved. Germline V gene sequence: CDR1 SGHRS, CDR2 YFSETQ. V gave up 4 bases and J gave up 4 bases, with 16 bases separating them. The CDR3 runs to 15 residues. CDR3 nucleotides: TGCGCCAGCAGCCCAAGACCTACATCCCCAGATACGCAGTATTTT. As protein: CASSPRPTSPDTQYF.

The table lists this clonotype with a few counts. The CDR3 here is CSASKAGGHNEQFF. In DNA, the CDR3 is TGCAGTGCTAGTAAAGCGGGAGGTCACAATGAGCAGTTCTTC. The chain carries TRBV20-1 and TRBJ2-1, with TRBD2 identical over 9 bases. Germline V gives CDR1 DFQATT, CDR2 SNEGSKA (reference sequence). This CDR3 is built from 14 residues. V was clipped by 3 bases and J by 5 bases; unmatched bases: 5.

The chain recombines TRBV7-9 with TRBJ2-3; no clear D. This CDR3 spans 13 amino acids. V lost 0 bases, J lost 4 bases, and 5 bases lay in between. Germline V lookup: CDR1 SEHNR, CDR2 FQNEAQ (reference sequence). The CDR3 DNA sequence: TGTGCCAGCAGCTTAGCGACCGCAGATACGCAGTATTTT. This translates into CASSLATADTQYF.

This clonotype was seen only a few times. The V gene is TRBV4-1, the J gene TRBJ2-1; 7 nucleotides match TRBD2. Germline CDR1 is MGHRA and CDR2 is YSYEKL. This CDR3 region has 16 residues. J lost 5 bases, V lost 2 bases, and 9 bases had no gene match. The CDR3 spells CASSQPGRGSDNEQFF. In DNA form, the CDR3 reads TGCGCCAGCAGCCAACCCGGGCGGGGGTCGGACAATGAGCAGTTCTTC.

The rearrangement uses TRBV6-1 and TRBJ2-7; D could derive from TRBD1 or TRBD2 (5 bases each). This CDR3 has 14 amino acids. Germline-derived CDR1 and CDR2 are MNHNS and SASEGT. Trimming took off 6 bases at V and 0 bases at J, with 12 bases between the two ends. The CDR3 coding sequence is TGTGCCAGCAGCGGGGCTTCCCTCTCCTACGAGCAGTACTTC. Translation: CASSGASLSYEQYF.

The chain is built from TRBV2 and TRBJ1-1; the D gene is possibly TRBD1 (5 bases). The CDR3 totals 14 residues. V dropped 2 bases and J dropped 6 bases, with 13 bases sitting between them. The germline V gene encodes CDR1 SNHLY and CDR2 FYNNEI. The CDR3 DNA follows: TGTGCCAGCAGTGAATACGGGGGAGTAGCTGAAGCTTTCTTT. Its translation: CASSEYGGVAEAFF. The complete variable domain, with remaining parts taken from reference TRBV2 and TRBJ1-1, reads EPEVTQTPSHQVTQMGQEVILRCVPISNHLYFYWYRQILGQKVEFLVSFYNNEISEKSEIFDDQFSVERPDGSNFTLKIRSTKLEDSAMYFCASSEYGGVAEAFFGQGTRLTVV.

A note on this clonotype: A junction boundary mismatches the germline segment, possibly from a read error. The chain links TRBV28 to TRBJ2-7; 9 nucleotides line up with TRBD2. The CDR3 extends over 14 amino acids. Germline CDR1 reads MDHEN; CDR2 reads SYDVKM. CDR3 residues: CASSIIAGAYGQYF. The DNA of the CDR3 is TGTGCCAGCAGTATTATAGCGGGAGCCTACGGGCAGTACTTC. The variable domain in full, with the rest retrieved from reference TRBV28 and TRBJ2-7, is DVKVTQSSRYLVKRTGEKVFLECVQDMDHENMFWYRQDPGLGLRLIYFSYDVKMKEKGDIPEGYSVSREKKERFSLILESASTNQTSMYLCASSIIAGAYGQYFGPGTRLTVT.

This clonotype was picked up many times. CDR3 in amino acids: CASTPSGAYEQYF. Written as DNA, the CDR3 is TGTGCCAGCACGCCTAGCGGAGCGTACGAGCAGTACTTC. The chain recombines TRBV2 with TRBJ2-7; 7 nucleotides line up with TRBD2. The V segment lost 7 bases and the J segment 4 bases; nucleotides outside the gene matches: 7. The CDR3 extends over 13 amino acids. CDR1 and CDR2 from the germline V gene are SNHLY and FYNNEI.

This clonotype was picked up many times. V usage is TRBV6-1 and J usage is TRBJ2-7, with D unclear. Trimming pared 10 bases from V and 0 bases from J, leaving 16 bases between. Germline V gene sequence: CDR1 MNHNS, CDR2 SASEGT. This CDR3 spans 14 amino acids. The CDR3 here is CATDQRSLSYEQYF. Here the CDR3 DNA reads TGTGCCACCGACCAGCGCAGCCTCTCCTACGAGCAGTACTTC.

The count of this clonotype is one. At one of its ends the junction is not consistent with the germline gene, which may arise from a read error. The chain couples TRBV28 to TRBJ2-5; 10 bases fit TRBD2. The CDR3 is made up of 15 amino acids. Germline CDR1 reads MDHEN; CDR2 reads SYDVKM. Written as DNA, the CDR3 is TGTTCCAGCAGTACTAGCGGGACAGTCCAAGAGACCCAGTACTTC. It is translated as CSSSTSGTVQETQYF.

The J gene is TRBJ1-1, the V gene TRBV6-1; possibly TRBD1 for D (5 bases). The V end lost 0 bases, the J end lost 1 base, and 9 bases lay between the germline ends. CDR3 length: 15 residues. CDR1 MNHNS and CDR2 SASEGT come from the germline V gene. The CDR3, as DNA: TGTGCCAGCAGTGAAGCGACCGGGGGGAACACTGAAGCTTTCTTT. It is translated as CASSEATGGNTEAFF.

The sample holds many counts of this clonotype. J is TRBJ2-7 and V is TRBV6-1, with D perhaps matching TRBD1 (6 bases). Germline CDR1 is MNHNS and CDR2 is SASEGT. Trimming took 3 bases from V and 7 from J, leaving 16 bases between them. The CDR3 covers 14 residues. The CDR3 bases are TGTGCCAGCAGTGATGGTACAGGGCCGTGGGAGCAGTACTTC. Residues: CASSDGTGPWEQYF.

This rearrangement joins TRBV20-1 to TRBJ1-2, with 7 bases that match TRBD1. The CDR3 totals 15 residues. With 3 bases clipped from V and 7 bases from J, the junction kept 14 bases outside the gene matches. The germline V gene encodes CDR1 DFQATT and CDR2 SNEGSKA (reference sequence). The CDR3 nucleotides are TGCAGTGCTAGCCTGGACCTATCAGGGGGTGCTGGCTACACCTTC. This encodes CSASLDLSGGAGYTF.

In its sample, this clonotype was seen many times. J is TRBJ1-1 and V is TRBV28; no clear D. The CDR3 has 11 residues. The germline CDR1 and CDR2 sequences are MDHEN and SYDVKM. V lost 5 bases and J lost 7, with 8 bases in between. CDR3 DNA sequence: TGTGCCAGCAGTCTGGGGTTTGAAGCTTTCTTT. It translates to CASSLGFEAFF.

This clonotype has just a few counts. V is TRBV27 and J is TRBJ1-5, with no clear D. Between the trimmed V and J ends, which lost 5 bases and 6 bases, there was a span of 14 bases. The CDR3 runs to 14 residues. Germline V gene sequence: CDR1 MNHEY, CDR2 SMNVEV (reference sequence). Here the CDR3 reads CASSPRRGTQPQHF. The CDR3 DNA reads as TGTGCCAGCAGTCCCCGGAGAGGTACTCAGCCCCAGCATTTT.

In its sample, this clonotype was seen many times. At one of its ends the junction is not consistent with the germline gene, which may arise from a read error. DNA for the CDR3: TGTGCTAGCAGCTTGGGCGGGAACTCCTACGAGCAGTACTTC. This encodes CASSLGGNSYEQYF. The chain links TRBV7-7 to TRBJ2-7; TRBD2 might be the D (6 bases). Germline V gene sequence: CDR1 SSHAT, CDR2 FNYEAQ (reference sequence). The CDR3 runs to 14 residues.

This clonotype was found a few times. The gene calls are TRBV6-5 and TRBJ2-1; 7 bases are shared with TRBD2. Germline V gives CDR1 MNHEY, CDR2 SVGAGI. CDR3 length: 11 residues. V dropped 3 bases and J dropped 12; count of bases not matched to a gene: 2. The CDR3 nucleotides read TGTGCCAGCAGTTATGGGGGGGGGCAGTTCTTC. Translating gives CASSYGGGQFF.